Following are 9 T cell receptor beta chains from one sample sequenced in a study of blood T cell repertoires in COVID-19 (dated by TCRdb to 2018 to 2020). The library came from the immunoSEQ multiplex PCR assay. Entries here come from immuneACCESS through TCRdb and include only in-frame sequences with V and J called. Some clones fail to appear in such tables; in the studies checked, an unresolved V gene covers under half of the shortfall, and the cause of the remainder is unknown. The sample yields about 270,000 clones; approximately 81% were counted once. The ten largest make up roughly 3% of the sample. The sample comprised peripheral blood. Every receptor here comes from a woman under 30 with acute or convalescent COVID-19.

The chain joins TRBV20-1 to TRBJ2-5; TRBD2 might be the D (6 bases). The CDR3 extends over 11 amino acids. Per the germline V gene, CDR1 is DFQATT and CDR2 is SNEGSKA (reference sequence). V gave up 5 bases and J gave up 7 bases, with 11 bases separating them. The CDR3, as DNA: TGCAGTGCTTTGAGGCGGGGGACCCAGTACTTC. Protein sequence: CSALRRGTQYF.

CDR3 sequence reads: CASSLNRVGGELFF. The CDR3 DNA sequence: TGTGCCAGCAGCTTAAACAGGGTTGGCGGGGAGCTGTTTTTT. The J gene is TRBJ2-2, the V gene TRBV5-4, with a weak D call TRBD1 (6 bases). CDR3 length: 14 residues. CDR1 SGHNT and CDR2 YYREEE come from the germline V gene (reference sequence). The germline V and J ends were trimmed by 2 bases and 7 bases, with 12 bases remaining between them.

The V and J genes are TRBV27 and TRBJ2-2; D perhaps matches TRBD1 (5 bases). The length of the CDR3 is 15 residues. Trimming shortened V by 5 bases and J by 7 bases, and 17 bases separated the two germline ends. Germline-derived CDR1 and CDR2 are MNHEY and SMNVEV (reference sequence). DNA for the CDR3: TGTGCCAGCAGTCCTGGGGCCGGAGCCGGCGGGGAGCTGTTTTTT. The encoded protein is CASSPGAGAGGELFF.

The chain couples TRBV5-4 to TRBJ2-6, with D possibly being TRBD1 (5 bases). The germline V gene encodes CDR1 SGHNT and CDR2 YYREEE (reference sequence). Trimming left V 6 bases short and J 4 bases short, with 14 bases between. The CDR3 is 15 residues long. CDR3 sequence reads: CASNRMVGGANVLTF. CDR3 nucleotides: TGTGCCAGCAACAGGATGGTAGGCGGGGCCAACGTCCTGACTTTC.

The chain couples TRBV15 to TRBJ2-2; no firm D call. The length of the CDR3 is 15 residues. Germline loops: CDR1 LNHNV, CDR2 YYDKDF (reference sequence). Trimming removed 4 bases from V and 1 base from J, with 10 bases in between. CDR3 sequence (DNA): TGTGCCACCAGCATGCGTCCTCTGAACACCGGGGAGCTGTTTTTT. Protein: CATSMRPLNTGELFF.

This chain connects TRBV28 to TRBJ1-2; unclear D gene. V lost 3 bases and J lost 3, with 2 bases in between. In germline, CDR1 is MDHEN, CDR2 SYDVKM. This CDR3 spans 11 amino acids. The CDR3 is CASSFDYGYTF. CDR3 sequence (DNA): TGTGCCAGCAGTTTCGACTATGGCTACACCTTC.

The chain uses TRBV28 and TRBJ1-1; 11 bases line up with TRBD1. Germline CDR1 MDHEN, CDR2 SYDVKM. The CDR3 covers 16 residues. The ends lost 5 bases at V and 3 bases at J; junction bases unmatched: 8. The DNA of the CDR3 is TGTGCCAGCAGTCAAAGGACAGGGGGCATTCACACTGAAGCTTTCTTT. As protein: CASSQRTGGIHTEAFF.

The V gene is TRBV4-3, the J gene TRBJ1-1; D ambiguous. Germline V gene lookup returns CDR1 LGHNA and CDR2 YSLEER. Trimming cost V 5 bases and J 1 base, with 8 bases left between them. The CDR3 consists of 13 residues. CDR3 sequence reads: CASSDTGNTEAFF. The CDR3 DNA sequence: TGCGCCAGCAGCGATACGGGGAACACTGAAGCTTTCTTT.

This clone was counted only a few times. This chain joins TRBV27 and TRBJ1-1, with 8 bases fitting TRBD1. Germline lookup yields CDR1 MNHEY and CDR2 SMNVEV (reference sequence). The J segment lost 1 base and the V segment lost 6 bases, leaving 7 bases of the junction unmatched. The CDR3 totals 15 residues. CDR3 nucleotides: TGTGCCAGCAGAGTTAGCAGGGGGCGGAACACTGAAGCTTTCTTT. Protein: CASRVSRGRNTEAFF.